This record covers a single T cell receptor (beta chain). Antigen unknown. Pregnant or lactating patients were excluded, as were those with uncontrolled infection or other autoimmune disease. PBMCs came from 9 to 10 ml fresh peripheral blood. The entry originates in a study of T cells in Graves' hyperthyroidism and ophthalmopathy. Study-wide background: At initial diagnosis, before any treatment had begun, peripheral blood was obtained.

Researchers amplified the TCR beta CDR3 regions from RNA transcripts. First-round RT-PCR of the TCR CDR3 relied on the HTBI primer set. TCRdb fed the multiplex PCR reads into MiXCR, producing one record per CDR3 protein. Of 490,000 or so distinct CDR3 sequences listed, 20% are singletons. Study outcomes and limitations: Among thyroid clonotypes expanded above 0.001, most also appeared in blood.

This CDR3 region has 16 residues. The V gene lost 4 bases and the J gene lost 7 bases, with 17 bases spanning the gap. Germline CDR1 LNHDA, CDR2 SQIVND (reference sequence). Material: blood. The sequence came from a man aged 35 to 55 with Graves' ophthalmopathy. This rearrangement joins TRBV19 to TRBJ1-6, with TRBD1 as a possible D gene (5 bases). The CDR3 DNA reads as TGTGCCAGTAGTACCTTACCGGGGCTTACGAATTCACCCCTCCACTTT. This encodes CASSTLPGLTNSPLHF.